This TCR beta chain derives from a study of blood T cell repertoires in COVID-19 (dated by TCRdb to 2020 to 2021). Notes on the research overall: Samples covering the acute and convalescent phases of COVID-19 were provided by collaborators in the United States, Italy and Spain. The prospective study material was composed of cDNA or gDNA derived from T cells, B-cell-depleted T cells, or PBMCs. The dataset comprised deeply sampled blood TCRbeta repertoires from subjects exposed to, actively infected with, or recovered from COVID-19. The repertoires were released in a freely available public database meant as a resource for research on the immune response to SARS-CoV-2. Samples were obtained from the ongoing ImmuneRACE study (first 160 participants) and from over 1,000 subjects provided by 6 global collaborators. Sample metadata almost always included a de-identified subject ID, COVID-19 status, age in years and sex. Where available, HLA class I and class II types were obtained from metadata supplied by the sample provider rather than from assay-based typing. The study at large found these results: How much clinical and demographic metadata was included differed by source and by participant, and the metadata was provided uncurated.

Collaborating institutions collected whole blood in K2EDTA tubes following their own protocols. For TCRbeta analysis, collaborators shipped samples as frozen whole blood, isolated PBMCs, or DNA extracted from either of those sample types. TCRbeta CDR3 regions were amplified from genomic DNA by means of the immunoSEQ Assay, a bias-controlled multiplex PCR. The study's own analysis went as follows. Within the assay, amplification of reference gene primers was used to estimate how many nucleated cells each sample contained. Sequence reads were collapsed and filtered to measure the absolute abundance of every unique TCRbeta CDR3 rearrangement. Productive Simpson clonality was computed per sample as the square root of Simpson's diversity index over productive rearrangements. TCRdb limited this immuneACCESS table to in-frame rearrangements with V and J called. A share of clones is missing; checked studies link under half to unresolved V genes, and the rest is unexplained. That table supplies the V and J calls and clone size; D and trimming were determined from the DNA. This sample has a few hundred thousand clones in its table, and 70% to 90% of those were observed once. The ten largest clones add up to less than 8.5% of the sample.

In regard to this clone: It has no known antigen specificity. No much larger clone is present one base from it, and per-base qualities are unavailable.

V drops 3 bases and J drops 6 bases, leaving 11 bases in between. From its cysteine to its phenylalanine, the CDR3 spans 13 amino acids. Kept here is only the CDR3 DNA, which spans 39 bases and is read in frame from base 1. This chain joins TRBV12-3 or TRBV12-4 to TRBJ1-1, and TRBD1 may be the D gene, going by 5 matching bases. The sequenced sample was peripheral blood. This TCR derives from a woman aged 70-85 years with active or convalescent COVID-19. The nucleotide sequence reads TGTGCCAGCAGTTTTCCAGGGAGGGCTGAAGCTTTCTTT. It codes for CASSFPGRAEAFF.